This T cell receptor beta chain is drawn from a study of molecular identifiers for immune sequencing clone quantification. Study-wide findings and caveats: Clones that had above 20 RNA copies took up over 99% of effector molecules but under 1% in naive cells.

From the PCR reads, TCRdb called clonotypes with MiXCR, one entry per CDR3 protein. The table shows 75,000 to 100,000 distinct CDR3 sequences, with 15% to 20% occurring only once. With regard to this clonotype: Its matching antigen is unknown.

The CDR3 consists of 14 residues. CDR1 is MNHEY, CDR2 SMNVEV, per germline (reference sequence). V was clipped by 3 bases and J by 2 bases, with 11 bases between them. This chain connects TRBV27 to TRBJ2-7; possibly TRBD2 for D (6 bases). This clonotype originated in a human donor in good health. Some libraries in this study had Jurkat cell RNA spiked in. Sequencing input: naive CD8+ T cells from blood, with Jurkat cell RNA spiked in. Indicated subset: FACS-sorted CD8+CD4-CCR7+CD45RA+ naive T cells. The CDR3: CASSFGGAAYEQYF. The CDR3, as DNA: TGTGCCAGCAGTTTCGGGGGTGCCGCCTACGAGCAGTACTTC.